This T cell receptor beta chain was retrieved from a study of T cells in Graves' hyperthyroidism and ophthalmopathy (dated by TCRdb to the late 2010s). The study in broad terms: Peripheral blood was sampled at the time of initial diagnosis, prior to any treatment. Thyroid tissue and blood T-cell repertoires from six Graves' hyperthyroidism patients were also compared in the study. The paper reports TCR Vbeta CDR3 sequencing of some 140 peripheral blood samples: some 41 ophthalmopathy, under 80 hyperthyroidism and around 17 progressor patients. The 100 discovery patients were randomly split 7:3 into training and test sets. Prospective prediction of ophthalmopathy was tested in an independent validation cohort of approximately 19 hyperthyroidism patients and around 16 patients who later progressed to ophthalmopathy. After blood sampling, hyperthyroidism patients were treated with methimazole at a starting dose of 30 mg daily, and ophthalmopathy patients were treated with high-dose intravenous methylprednisolone. To identify distinguishing TCR V-J signatures, a discovery cohort of around 100 patients was used, comprising some 45 with Graves' ophthalmopathy and approximately 58 with stable Graves' hyperthyroidism. Overall study outcomes, separate from this receptor: A model built on a 13 V-J signature distinguished ophthalmopathy from stable hyperthyroidism, reaching 87.88% sensitivity and under 84% specificity in cross-validation and 80%/75% in testing. Most expanded thyroid clonotypes (frequency above 0.001) were also detected in blood, a finding suggesting that blood repertoires may reflect thyroid immune responses. No statistical method was used to set the sample size in advance, and investigators knew the group allocation. In validation, the model predicted progression to ophthalmopathy with approximately 69% sensitivity and 72% to 85% specificity, a median of 6.5 months before onset.

Stable Graves' hyperthyroidism was defined as the absence of progression to ophthalmopathy over 18 months of follow-up. The hyperthyroidism patients were between 18 and 65 years old and newly diagnosed, with a disease duration of less than 2 months. Any patient with an uncontrolled infection, another autoimmune disease, pregnancy or lactation was excluded. Diagnoses were based on clinical symptoms, serum thyroxine and TRAb, thyroid ultrasound and orbital computed tomography. PBMCs were isolated from around 10 ml of fresh peripheral blood by Ficoll-Paque density gradient centrifugation. Total RNA was extracted with Trizol reagent, and quality was checked on an Agilent 2100 Bioanalyzer. The TCR beta CDR3 regions were amplified from RNA transcripts. For the first round of RT-PCR on the TCR CDR3, the HTBI primer set was used together with the Qiagen OneStep RT-PCR kit. Libraries were constructed in a second round of multiplex PCR, after which size selection and purification were performed. The libraries were sequenced on an Illumina HiSeq2000 using paired-end 100 bp reads. As for the original processing: SOAPnuke was used to process the raw data, throwing out any read that contained adapters or uncalled bases, had a mean Phred below 15, or lacked an exact constant-primer or identifier match. COPE v1.2.5 was used to merge the high-quality paired reads, and each unique nucleotide sequence was defined as a clonotype. MiTCR v1.1 was used to align the clonotypes against IMGT TRBV, TRBD and TRBJ reference segments. Analysis was restricted to V-J combinations with a frequency above 0.0001, which covered roughly 99% of repertoires. The TCS score was defined as the ratio of F50 (clonal expansion) to E x V (chaos), calculated using BLOSUM62-based TCRdist between CDR3 peptides within each V-J. Welch's t-statistics and random forest reduced 500 to 550 V-J features to fewer than 15, which were used in a naive Bayes classifier (R e1071). TCRdb took the public reads, trimmed them with fastp at Q25, ran MiXCR for clone calling and kept in-frame beta chains. For every CDR3 protein sequence, its rows merge into one entry that carries the most common genes and DNA. It is TCRdb's table, rather than the study itself, that gives the V and J calls and clone size. The sample table lists hundreds of thousands of distinct CDR3 sequences, about 13% of them with a count of one. The ten largest make up around 9.2% of the sample.

This clonotype has only a few counts. It lacks a known antigen. It has no much larger one-base neighbor in the sample; base qualities were not kept. CDR1 and CDR2 are read off the germline V gene as MDHEN and SYDVKM. The CDR3 runs 13 residues from the cysteine to the phenylalanine. The retained sequence is limited to the CDR3, 39 bases, with the frame set at the first base. Relative to germline, V is 7 bases shorter and J is 2 bases shorter, with 12 bases between their ends. The chain is made from TRBV28 and TRBJ2-7, with the D call tentatively TRBD1 or TRBD2, each fitting 5 bases. The sequence came from a woman aged 18-30 years with Graves' hyperthyroidism. Sequencing input: blood. The CDR3 reads CASMRGITYEQYF. The nucleotides are TGTGCCAGCATGAGGGGAATTACCTACGAGCAGTACTTC.